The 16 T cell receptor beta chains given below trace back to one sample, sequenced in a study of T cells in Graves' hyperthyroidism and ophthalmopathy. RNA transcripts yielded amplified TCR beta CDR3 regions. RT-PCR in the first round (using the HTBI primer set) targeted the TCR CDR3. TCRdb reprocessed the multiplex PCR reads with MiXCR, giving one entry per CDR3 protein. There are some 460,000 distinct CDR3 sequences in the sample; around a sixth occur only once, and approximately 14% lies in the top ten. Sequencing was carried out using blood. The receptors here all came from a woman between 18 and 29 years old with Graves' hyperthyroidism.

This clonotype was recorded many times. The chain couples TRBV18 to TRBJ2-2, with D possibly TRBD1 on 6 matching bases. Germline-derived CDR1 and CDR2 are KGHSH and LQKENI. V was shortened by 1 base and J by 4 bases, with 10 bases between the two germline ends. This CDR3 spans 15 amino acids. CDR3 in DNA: TGTGCCAGCTCACCACGCCTACAGGGCACCGGGGAGCTGTTTTTT. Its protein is CASSPRLQGTGELFF.

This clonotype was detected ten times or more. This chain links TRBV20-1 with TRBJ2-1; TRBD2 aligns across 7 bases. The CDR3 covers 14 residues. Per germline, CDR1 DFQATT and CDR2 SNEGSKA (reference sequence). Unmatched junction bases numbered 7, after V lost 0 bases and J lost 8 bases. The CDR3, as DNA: TGCAGTGCTAGAGAGTCAGCGGGGTTTGATGAGCAGTTCTTC. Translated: CSARESAGFDEQFF.

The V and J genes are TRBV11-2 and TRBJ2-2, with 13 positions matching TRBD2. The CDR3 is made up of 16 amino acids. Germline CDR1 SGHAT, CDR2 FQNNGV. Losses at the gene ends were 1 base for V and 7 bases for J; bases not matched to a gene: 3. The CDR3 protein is CASSLVLAGGYGELFF. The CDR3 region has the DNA TGTGCCAGCAGCTTAGTACTAGCGGGAGGGTACGGGGAGCTGTTTTTT.

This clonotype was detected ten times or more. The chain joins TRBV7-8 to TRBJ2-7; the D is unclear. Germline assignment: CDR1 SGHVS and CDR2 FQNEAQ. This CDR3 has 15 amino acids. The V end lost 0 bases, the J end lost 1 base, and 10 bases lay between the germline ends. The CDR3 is CASSLAPASSYEQYF. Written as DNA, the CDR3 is TGTGCCAGCAGCTTAGCGCCGGCCAGTTCCTACGAGCAGTACTTC.

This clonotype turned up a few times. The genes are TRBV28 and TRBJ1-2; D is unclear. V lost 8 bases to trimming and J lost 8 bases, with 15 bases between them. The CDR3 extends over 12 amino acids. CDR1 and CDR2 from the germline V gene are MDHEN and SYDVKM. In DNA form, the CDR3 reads TGTGCCAGCGCAAGAGTGGGCTACGGCTACACCTTC. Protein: CASARVGYGYTF.

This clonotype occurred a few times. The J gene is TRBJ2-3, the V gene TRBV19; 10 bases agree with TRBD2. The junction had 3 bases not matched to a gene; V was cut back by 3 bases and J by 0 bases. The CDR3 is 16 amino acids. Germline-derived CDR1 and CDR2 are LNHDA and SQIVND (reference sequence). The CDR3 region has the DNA TGTGCCAGTAGTATTCGAGCGGGGGGGAGCACAGATACGCAGTATTTT. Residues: CASSIRAGGSTDTQYF.

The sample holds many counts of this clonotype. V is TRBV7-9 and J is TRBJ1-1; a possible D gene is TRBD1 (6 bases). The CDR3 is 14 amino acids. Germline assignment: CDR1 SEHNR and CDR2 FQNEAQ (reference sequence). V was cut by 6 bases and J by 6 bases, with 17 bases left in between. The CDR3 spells CASSSGTLNAEAFF. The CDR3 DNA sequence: TGTGCCAGCAGTTCCGGGACACTCAACGCTGAAGCTTTCTTT. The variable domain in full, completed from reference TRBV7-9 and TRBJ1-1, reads DTGVSQNPRHKITKRGQNVTFRCDPISEHNRLYWYRQTLGQGPEFLTYFQNEAQLEKSRLLSDRFSAERPKGSFSTLEIQRTEQGDSAMYLCASSSGTLNAEAFFGQGTRLTVV.

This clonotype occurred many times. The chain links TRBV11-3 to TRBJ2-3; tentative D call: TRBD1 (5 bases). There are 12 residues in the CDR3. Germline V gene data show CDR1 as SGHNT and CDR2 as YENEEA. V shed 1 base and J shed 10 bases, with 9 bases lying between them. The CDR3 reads CASSLGGQAQYF. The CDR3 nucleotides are TGTGCCAGCAGCTTAGGAGGACAAGCGCAGTATTTT.

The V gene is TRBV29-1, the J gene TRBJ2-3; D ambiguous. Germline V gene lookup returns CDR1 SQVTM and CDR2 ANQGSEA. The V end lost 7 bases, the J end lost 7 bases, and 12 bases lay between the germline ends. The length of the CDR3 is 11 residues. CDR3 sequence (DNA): TGCAGCGGAAATGGGGTAAATACGCAGTATTTT. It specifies CSGNGVNTQYF.

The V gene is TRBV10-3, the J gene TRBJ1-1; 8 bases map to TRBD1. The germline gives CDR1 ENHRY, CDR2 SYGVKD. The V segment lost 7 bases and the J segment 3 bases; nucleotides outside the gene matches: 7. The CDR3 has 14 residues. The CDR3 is CAITKTTGDTEAFF. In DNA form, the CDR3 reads TGTGCCATCACAAAAACGACAGGGGACACTGAAGCTTTCTTT.

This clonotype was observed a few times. CDR3 sequence (DNA): TGTGCCAGCAGCGTAGACACAGTGCCCTGGGGAGAGATGAACACTGAAGCTTTCTTT. This gives the protein CASSVDTVPWGEMNTEAFF. The V call is TRBV9, the J call TRBJ1-1; D uncertain. The CDR3 covers 19 residues. Deletions cut 0 bases from V and 0 bases from J, with 21 bases between. Germline lookup yields CDR1 SGDLS and CDR2 YYNGEE.

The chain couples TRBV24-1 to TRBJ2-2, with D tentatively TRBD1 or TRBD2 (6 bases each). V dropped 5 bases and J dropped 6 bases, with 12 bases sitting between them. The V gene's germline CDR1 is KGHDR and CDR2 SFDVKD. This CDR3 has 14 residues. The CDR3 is CATSGNREAGELFF. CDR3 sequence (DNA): TGTGCCACCAGTGGCAACAGGGAGGCCGGGGAGCTGTTTTTT.

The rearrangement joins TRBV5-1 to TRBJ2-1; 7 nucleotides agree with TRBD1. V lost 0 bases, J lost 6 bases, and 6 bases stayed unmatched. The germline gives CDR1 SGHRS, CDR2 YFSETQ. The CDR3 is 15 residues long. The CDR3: CASSLVQGLGNEQFF. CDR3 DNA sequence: TGCGCCAGCAGCTTGGTACAGGGGTTAGGCAATGAGCAGTTCTTC.

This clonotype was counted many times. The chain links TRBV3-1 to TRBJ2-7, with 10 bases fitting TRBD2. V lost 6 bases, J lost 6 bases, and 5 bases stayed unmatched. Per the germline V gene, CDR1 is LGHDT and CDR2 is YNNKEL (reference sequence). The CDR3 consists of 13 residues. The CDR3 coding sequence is TGTGCCAGCAGGAGCGGGAGGGCAAGCGAGCAGTACTTC. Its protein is CASRSGRASEQYF.

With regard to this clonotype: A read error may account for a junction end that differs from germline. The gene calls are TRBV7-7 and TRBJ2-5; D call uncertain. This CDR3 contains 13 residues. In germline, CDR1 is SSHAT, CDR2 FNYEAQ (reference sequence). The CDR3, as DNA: TGTGCTAGCAGCTCCGGGTTTCAAGAGACCCAGTACTTC. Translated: CASSSGFQETQYF.

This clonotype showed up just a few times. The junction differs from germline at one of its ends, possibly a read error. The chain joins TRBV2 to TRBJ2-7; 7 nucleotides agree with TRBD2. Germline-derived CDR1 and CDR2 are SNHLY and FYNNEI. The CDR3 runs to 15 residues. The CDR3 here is CASSARERDSYKQYF. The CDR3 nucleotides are TGTGCCAGCAGCGCCCGGGAGCGGGATTCCTACAAGCAGTACTTC.